Below, 2 T cell receptor beta chains from the same sample are listed, as sequenced in a study of shared clonotypes between healthy human individuals. The repertoire was sequenced with immunoSEQ multiplex PCR; TCRdb's copy has only in-frame clones and lacks some. The table has over a million clones, 65% to 80% seen once. Sequencing was done on a sample of memory CD4+ T cells sorted from blood. Noted subset: CD45RA-negative fraction. These receptors were taken from a man younger than 30 in good health.

This clone was observed many times. The chain combines TRBV11-2 with TRBJ2-2; possible D gene TRBD1, 5 bases. V lost 0 bases and J lost 0, with 8 bases in between. The CDR3 sequence is 16 residues long. Germline V gives CDR1 SGHAT, CDR2 FQNNGV. The CDR3 bases are TGTGCCAGCAGCTTAGAGGCAGGGTCGAACACCGGGGAGCTGTTTTTT. Its protein product is CASSLEAGSNTGELFF.

The V call is TRBV5-4, the J call TRBJ1-2; TRBD1 matches 7 bases. Germline CDR1 is SGHNT and CDR2 is YYREEE (reference sequence). The CDR3 runs to 15 residues. V lost 0 bases and J lost 7; bases outside the gene matches: 9. CDR3 bases: TGTGCCAGCAGCTTGGGTGGCAGGGGGGAAACTGGCTACACCTTC. Amino acids: CASSLGGRGETGYTF. Combining the CDR3 with reference TRBV5-4 and TRBJ1-2 gives the whole variable domain ETGVTQSPTHLIKTRGQQVTLRCSSQSGHNTVSWYQQALGQGPQFIFQYYREEENGRGNFPPRFSGLQFPNYSSELNVNALELDDSALYLCASSLGGRGETGYTFGSGTRLTVV.